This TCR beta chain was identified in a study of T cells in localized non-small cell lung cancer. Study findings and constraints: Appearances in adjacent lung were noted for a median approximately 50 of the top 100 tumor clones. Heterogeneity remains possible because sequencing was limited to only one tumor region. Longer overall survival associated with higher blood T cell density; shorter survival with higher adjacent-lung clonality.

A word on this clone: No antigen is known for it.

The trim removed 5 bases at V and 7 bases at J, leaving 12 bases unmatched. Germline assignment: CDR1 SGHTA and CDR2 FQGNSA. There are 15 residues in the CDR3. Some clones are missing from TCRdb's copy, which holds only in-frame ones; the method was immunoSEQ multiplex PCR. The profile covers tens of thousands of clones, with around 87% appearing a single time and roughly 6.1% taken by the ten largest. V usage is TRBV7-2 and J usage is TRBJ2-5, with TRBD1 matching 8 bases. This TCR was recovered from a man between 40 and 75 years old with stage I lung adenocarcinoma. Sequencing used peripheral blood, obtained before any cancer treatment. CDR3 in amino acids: CASSTTDRGSGTQYF. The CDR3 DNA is TGTGCCAGCAGCACTACTGACAGGGGATCCGGGACCCAGTACTTC.